Reported below is one TCR beta chain. Its antigen specificity is not known. No clone much larger than this one lies a single base away; base qualities are absent. This sample is part of a study of a mutant IDH1 vaccine in newly diagnosed glioma (dated by TCRdb to the early 2020s). About the study as a whole: Vaccination started 4-6 weeks after radiotherapy alone, or was given together with temozolomide cycles in the groups whose treatment included chemotherapy. Of the 30 or so patients who were treated, approximately 60% were male and about 40% were female, and the mean age was around 40 years. Prior to enrollment, patients had been given standard therapy consisting of radiotherapy alone, temozolomide alone, or radiochemotherapy with temozolomide, with the combination given to most patients. Visit V12 was the week-35 safety follow-up and visit V13 was the week-47 end of study. Peripheral blood was collected at six visits: V03 (baseline), V05, V07, V10, V12 and V13. For exploratory analyses, about two dozen treated patients had longitudinal TCRB deep sequencing done wherever samples were available.

Per the publication, the time point label means: week 35, safety follow-up. Each vaccine dose was 300 ug of a 20-mer mutant IDH1 peptide in Montanide, given subcutaneously with topical imiquimod. Eight vaccinations were administered to patients in weeks 1, 3, 5, 7, 11, 15, 19 and 23, corresponding to visits V03 through V10. The donors had newly diagnosed IDH1-mutant astrocytomas of WHO grade 3 or 4 that showed loss of nuclear ATRX. The samples were drawn from NOA16, a multicentre, single-arm, open-label phase I trial in Germany that tested a mutant IDH1 peptide vaccine in humans for the first time. Genomic DNA for TCRB sequencing was extracted from EDTA blood using the DNeasy Blood and Tissue Kit. Findings and caveats that apply to the study as a whole: Immune responses induced by the vaccine were seen in around 94% of patients across multiple MHC alleles. The authors noted that analyses of patient blood samples could not be reproduced because of sample limitations. Pseudoprogression appeared unrelated to alterations in the top peripheral T cell clonotypes detected by TCRB sequencing. Selection of PBMC samples for TCRB deep sequencing was based on availability.

V has 5 bases trimmed and J has 3 bases trimmed; junction bases matching no gene number 10. CDR1 and CDR2, per the germline V gene, are SGHTA and FQGNSA. The CDR3 holds 15 amino acids from the cysteine to the phenylalanine. The entry retains the CDR3 DNA only, 45 bases that are in frame from base 1. Libraries were constructed by the immunoSEQ multiplex PCR assay. Rearranged TCR beta chain sequences were amplified using the hsTCRB Kit according to the manufacturer's protocol. Sequencing of TCRB libraries was carried out on an Illumina MiSeq. The study's processing was this. The kit vendor's proprietary platform handled demultiplexing, trimming and gene mapping. TCRdb re-hosts the immuneACCESS table, in-frame sequences only. Its copies lack some clones; in the studies checked, an unresolved V gene accounts for under half of them, and the cause for the rest is not known. Clone size and the V and J calls come from that table; the DNA yielded D and trimming. The sample table contains about 48,000 clones; only one count was recorded for around four fifths of them. The ten most abundant clones make up around 6.7% of the sample.

The chain is made from TRBV7-2 and TRBJ2-7, and 7 bases in between align with TRBD2. The sequence was collected from a man aged 40-49 years with glioma. Sequences were derived from PBMCs, sampled from a glioma patient whose treatment included an IDH1 peptide vaccine. The CDR3 protein sequence reads: CASSRLAVDGYEQYF. Read as DNA, the sequence is TGTGCCAGCAGCCGCCTAGCGGTGGACGGCTACGAGCAGTACTTC.